Listed below are T cell receptor beta chains from one sample, sequenced in a study of cytomegalovirus exposure and HLA in healthy donors. TCRdb's copy holds only in-frame clones and misses some; the assay was immunoSEQ multiplex PCR. This sample carries around 74,000 clones, less than 80% of them seen once, and the ten largest clones take 2.5%. Material for sequencing was PBMCs. Receptors were obtained from a young man in good health and CMV-seronegative. Both conserved end residues are part of each CDR3. The order of the fields is CDR3 length, J gene, V gene, clone size, D gene, CDR3 DNA, CDR3 protein. D genes are given only for firm matches. The size of a clone is reported for some rows only, either as once, few or many, or as a class for expanded clones.

16	TRBJ2-5	TRBV27	NA	TRBD1	TGTGCCAGCAGACGGGACAGGGGGCTAAATCAAGAGACCCAGTACTTC	CASRRDRGLNQETQYF
15	TRBJ2-2	TRBV5-6	NA	TRBD1	TGTGCCAGCAGCTACCGGGACAGGGACACCGGGGAGCTGTTTTTT	CASSYRDRDTGELFF
13	TRBJ1-1	TRBV6-5	NA	NA	TGTGCCAGCAGTTACTCTAAGAACACTGAAGCTTTCTTT	CASSYSKNTEAFF
13	TRBJ1-2	TRBV19	NA	TRBD1	TGTGCCAGTAGTATTTCCGGACAGGATGGCTACACCTTC	CASSISGQDGYTF
15	TRBJ2-2	TRBV25-1	NA	TRBD1	TGTGCCAGCAGACCGGACAGGGCGAACACCGGGGAGCTGTTTTTT	CASRPDRANTGELFF
14	TRBJ2-1	TRBV6-5	NA	NA	TGTGCCAGCAGAACAGGGTGGTCCTACAATGAGCAGTTCTTC	CASRTGWSYNEQFF
16	TRBJ2-1	TRBV27	NA	TRBD2	TGTGCCAGCAGCAAGCCGGGACTAGCGGGAGTATTTGAGCAGTTCTTC	CASSKPGLAGVFEQFF
15	TRBJ2-3	TRBV6-6	NA	NA	TGTGCCAGCAGTTACGAGCGGAAGGGCACAGATACGCAGTATTTT	CASSYERKGTDTQYF
17	TRBJ2-7	TRBV7-9	NA	TRBD1	TGTGCCAGCAGCTTACACGTCCGGGACAGGCGTTCCTACGAGCAGTACTTC	CASSLHVRDRRSYEQYF
15	TRBJ2-1	TRBV4-3	NA	NA	TGCGCCAGCAGCCAAGATACTAGTCGCAACAATGAGCAGTTCTTC	CASSQDTSRNNEQFF
13	TRBJ2-7	TRBV10-3	NA	TRBD1	TGTGCCATCAGCCCGGGACAGGGCTACGAGCAGTACTTC	CAISPGQGYEQYF
16	TRBJ2-6	TRBV5-1	few	NA	TGCGCCAGCACCCATCTTAGGGGATCTGGGGCCAACGTCCTGACTTTC	CASTHLRGSGANVLTF
15	TRBJ1-3	TRBV7-9	NA	TRBD1	TGTTCCAGCAGCCGGGGACAGGGATCAGGAAACACCATATATTTT	CSSSRGQGSGNTIYF
13	TRBJ2-6	TRBV27	NA	NA	TGTGCCAGCAGGAGCTCTGGGGCCAACGTCCTGACTTTC	CASRSSGANVLTF
17	TRBJ2-1	TRBV19	once	TRBD1	TGTGCCAGTATCTCCGGGACAGGCCATCCAGGCTACAATGAGCAGTTCTTC	CASISGTGHPGYNEQFF
14	TRBJ2-5	TRBV9	NA	TRBD1	TGTGCCAGCAGTGTGGACAGGGGGCGAGAGACCCAGTACTTC	CASSVDRGRETQYF
14	TRBJ2-7	TRBV4-1	NA	NA	TGCGCCAGCAGCCAAGCGCTAGTTCACTACGAGCAGTACTTC	CASSQALVHYEQYF
15	TRBJ1-3	TRBV9	once	NA	TGTGCCAGCAGCGTTCAAGGGGGTCTTGGAAACACCATATATTTT	CASSVQGGLGNTIYF
12	TRBJ2-7	TRBV14	NA	TRBD2	TGTGCCAGCAGCCCGGGGGGTTACGAGCAGTACTTC	CASSPGGYEQYF
13	TRBJ2-7	TRBV9	few	NA	TGTGCCAGCAGCTCGGACACAGCCTACGAGCAGTACTTC	CASSSDTAYEQYF
13	TRBJ2-1	TRBV7-3	once	NA	TGTGCCAGCAATTTACAGGGAAGCAATGAGCAGTTCTTC	CASNLQGSNEQFF
18	TRBJ1-5	TRBV19	few	NA	TGTGCCAGTAGTCTCGCCAAGATCACGGGATATAGCAATCAGCCCCAGCATTTT	CASSLAKITGYSNQPQHF
12	TRBJ1-1	TRBV7-9	few	NA	TGTGCCAGCAGCTTGGGGGGGAGTGAAGCTTTCTTT	CASSLGGSEAFF
16	TRBJ2-7	TRBV4-3	NA	TRBD1	TGCGCCAGCAGCCAAGATCCAGGGACAGGGACCTACGAGCAGTACTTC	CASSQDPGTGTYEQYF
19	TRBJ1-6	TRBV5-1	NA	TRBD1	TGCGCCAGCAGCTTGGAACAGGGGGCGTCCAGCTCCTATAATTCACCCCTCCACTTT	CASSLEQGASSSYNSPLHF
13	TRBJ2-1	TRBV9	NA	NA	TGTGCCAGCAGCGTAGATGGAGGGGTAGCGCAGTTCTTC	CASSVDGGVAQFF
15	TRBJ2-3	TRBV5-6	NA	NA	TGTGCCAGCAGCTTGCGGTCTTACGGCACAGATACGCAGTATTTT	CASSLRSYGTDTQYF
14	TRBJ2-1	TRBV7-2	NA	NA	TGTGCCAGCAGCTCTATCATCCGGGAGTGGGAGCAGTTCTTC	CASSSIIREWEQFF
14	TRBJ1-5	TRBV28	NA	NA	TGTGCCAGCAGTTTTCCAGGGGGCAATCAGCCCCAGCATTTT	CASSFPGGNQPQHF
14	TRBJ2-1	TRBV18	NA	TRBD2	TGTGCCAGCTCACCACGGTTAGCGGGCAATGAGCAGTTCTTC	CASSPRLAGNEQFF
14	TRBJ2-2	TRBV27	NA	NA	TGTGCCAGCAGGAGGGCTACCAACACCGGGGAGCTGTTTTTT	CASRRATNTGELFF
13	TRBJ1-2	TRBV19	NA	NA	TGTGCCAGTCGGGACTCCTTTAACTATGGCTACACCTTC	CASRDSFNYGYTF